A selection of T cell receptor beta chains follows, all from one sample in a study of regulatory T cells in long-lasting Graves disease. TCRdb redid the calling of the multiplex PCR reads with MiXCR, one entry per CDR3 protein. The data show over 450,000 distinct CDR3 sequences, 12% seen once. These data were also reused for a study on T cells in Graves' hyperthyroidism and ophthalmopathy.

The source material was peripheral blood mononuclear cells (PBMCs), sampled at new diagnosis, from a patient treated with antithyroid drugs. The source of these receptors is a woman aged 30 to 39 with Graves disease. CDR3s include the opening cysteine and the closing phenylalanine or tryptophan. A D gene is named only where the DNA matches it firmly. Clone size is stated in some rows and not others, as once, few, many or a class when expanded.

TRBJ2-1	NA	13	many	TRBV2	TGTGCCGGCAGTGAAGCGCGAGGGGATGAGCAGTTCTTC	CAGSEARGDEQFF
TRBJ2-3	TRBD2	15	many	TRBV28	TGTGCCAGCAGAGAAAGGACTAGCGCTTTTTATACGCAGTATTTT	CASRERTSAFYTQYF
TRBJ2-7	NA	16	many	TRBV19	TGTGCCAGTAGTATCTTTGGGGGCGGCCTTCCTAACGAGCAGTACTTC	CASSIFGGGLPNEQYF
TRBJ2-3	NA	13	many	TRBV28	TGTGCCAGCAGTACGTTTAGCACAGATACGCAGTATTTT	CASSTFSTDTQYF
TRBJ1-6	TRBD1	15	many	TRBV20-1	TGCAGTGCTAGCCCCCGGGGGACAGGCGATTCACCCCTCCACTTT	CSASPRGTGDSPLHF
TRBJ1-5	NA	14	many	TRBV28	TGTGCCAGCAGAGGACCCTTAGGGAATCAGCCCCAGCATTTT	CASRGPLGNQPQHF
TRBJ2-4	TRBD1	13	many	TRBV12-3/TRBV12-4	TGTGCCAGCAGGTCGACAGGGGAGAGCATTCAGTACTTC	CASRSTGESIQYF
TRBJ2-7	NA	14	few	TRBV5-1	TGCGCCAGCAGCTCTATGACGGGTCCCTACGAGCAGTACTTC	CASSSMTGPYEQYF
TRBJ2-1	NA	12	few	TRBV15	TGTGCCACCAGCGGACACCACAATGAGCAGTTCTTC	CATSGHHNEQFF
TRBJ2-3	NA	14	many	TRBV20-1	TGCAGTGCTAGACCGGGACTTAGCACAGATACGCAGTATTTT	CSARPGLSTDTQYF
TRBJ1-3	TRBD1	14	few	TRBV5-1	TGCGCCAGCAGCCGGGGACAGCCAGGAAACACCATATATTTT	CASSRGQPGNTIYF
TRBJ1-6	TRBD1	16	many	TRBV3-1	TGTGCCAGCAGCCTTTATGGGACAGGCAATAATTCACCCCTCCACTTT	CASSLYGTGNNSPLHF
TRBJ2-3	NA	13	many	TRBV12-3/TRBV12-4	TGTGCCAGCAGTGGACCCCTCACAGATACGCAGTATTTT	CASSGPLTDTQYF
TRBJ2-2	NA	15	NA	TRBV27	TGTGCCAGCAGTTTCATAGGGGCGGGCACCGGGGAGCTGTTTTTT	CASSFIGAGTGELFF
TRBJ2-1	NA	15	NA	TRBV9	TGTGCCAGCAGCGTAGGTGGCACGCCTGACAATGAGCAGTTCTTC	CASSVGGTPDNEQFF
TRBJ1-3	NA	16	many	TRBV2	TGTGCCAGCAGTGACCCAGGTATTGCCTCTGGAAACACCATATATTTT	CASSDPGIASGNTIYF
TRBJ1-5	NA	14	many	TRBV6-2/TRBV6-3	TGTGCCAGCAGTTACCGGCCAGCGAATCAGCCCCAGCATTTT	CASSYRPANQPQHF
TRBJ2-7	TRBD1	16	many	TRBV7-8	TGTGCCAGCAGCTTAGGCCCCGACAGGGTGTCTCGGGAGCAGTACTTC	CASSLGPDRVSREQYF
TRBJ1-4	TRBD1	14	many	TRBV27	TGTGCCAGCAGTTGGGACAGGCGAGGTGAAAAACTGTTTTTT	CASSWDRRGEKLFF
TRBJ2-1	TRBD1	16	many	TRBV7-2	TGTGCCAGCAGCCCAAGGTCCAGGGGGACATACAATGAGCAGTTCTTC	CASSPRSRGTYNEQFF
TRBJ1-2	TRBD1	15	NA	TRBV5-4	TGTGCCAGCAGCTGGGCCGGAACAGGGGCCGCTGGCTACACCTTC	CASSWAGTGAAGYTF
TRBJ1-2	NA	13	many	TRBV3-1	TGTGCCAGCAGCCCTATAGGACAAGTCGGCTACACCTTC	CASSPIGQVGYTF
TRBJ2-2	NA	16	few	TRBV20-1	TGCAGTGCTAGTTCAGGGGCCGGCAGACTCACCGGGGAGCTGTTTTTT	CSASSGAGRLTGELFF
TRBJ2-1	NA	22	NA	TRBV11-2	TGTGCCAGCAGCCGGCCTCGGATTAGCGCACCGTATAGGGTTTTCTCCTACAATGAGCAGTTCTTC	CASSRPRISAPYRVFSYNEQFF
TRBJ2-7	NA	12	few	TRBV19	TGTGCCAGTAGTCACGGACGCAACGAGCAGTACTTC	CASSHGRNEQYF
TRBJ2-5	NA	15	many	TRBV3-1	TGTGCCAGCAGGATGAACTATCAGACCAAAGAGACCCAGTACTTC	CASRMNYQTKETQYF
TRBJ2-2	NA	15	NA	TRBV24-1	TGTGCCACCAGTGATTCCCGGGCCGCCACCGGGGAGCTGTTTTTT	CATSDSRAATGELFF
TRBJ2-1	NA	15	many	TRBV6-2/TRBV6-3	TGTGCCAGCAGTTCGTGGGGACAAGACTACAATGAGCAGTTCTTC	CASSSWGQDYNEQFF
TRBJ2-6	TRBD2	18	many	TRBV7-3	TGTGCCAGCAGCCCACTAGCGGGGGTGAGGTCTGGGGCCAACGTCCTGACTTTC	CASSPLAGVRSGANVLTF
TRBJ2-5	NA	13	many	TRBV11-2	TGTGCCAGCAGCTTAGATTTGTGGGAGACCCAGTACTTC	CASSLDLWETQYF
TRBJ1-6	TRBD1	15	many	TRBV2	TGTGCCAGCAGTGTCCAGACAGGGGGTAATTCACCCCTCCACTTT	CASSVQTGGNSPLHF
TRBJ2-3	TRBD2	17	many	TRBV3-1	TGTGCCAGCAGCCAAGATTTACAGCGGGAGGGCACAGATACGCAGTATTTT	CASSQDLQREGTDTQYF
TRBJ2-3	NA	12	few	TRBV11-3	TGTGCCAGCAGCCCCTGGCGAGATACGCAGTATTTT	CASSPWRDTQYF
TRBJ1-1	NA	13	once	TRBV18	TGTGCCAGCTCACCCCGGATGAGCACTGAAGCTTTCTTT	CASSPRMSTEAFF
TRBJ2-1	TRBD2	17	many	TRBV12-3/TRBV12-4	TGTGCCAGCAGTTCGAGGACTAGCGGGATCTCCTACAATGAGCAGTTCTTC	CASSSRTSGISYNEQFF
TRBJ2-3	NA	16	NA	TRBV10-1	TGCGCCAGCAGTAGGACCTCTCAAACCCCCACAGATACGCAGTATTTT	CASSRTSQTPTDTQYF
TRBJ2-7	TRBD2	16	many	TRBV4-1	TGCGCCAGCAGCCAAGTGCAGCGGGAGGGGACCTACGAGCAGTACTTC	CASSQVQREGTYEQYF
TRBJ1-6	NA	16	many	TRBV15	TGTGCCACCAGACACCTTACGGACCGCACTAATTCACCCCTCCACTTT	CATRHLTDRTNSPLHF
TRBJ1-2	NA	14	many	TRBV5-1	TGCGCCAGCAGCCCGGAGGGGGACGGCTATGGCTACACCTTC	CASSPEGDGYGYTF
TRBJ1-1	NA	16	many	TRBV19	TGTGCCAGTAGTCCGGCTACAGGGTTCATGAACACTGAAGCTTTCTTT	CASSPATGFMNTEAFF
TRBJ1-3	NA	16	many	TRBV2	TGTGCCAGCAGTGAAAGGGGTACAGGGAGCGGAAACACCATATATTTT	CASSERGTGSGNTIYF
TRBJ2-3	TRBD1	15	few	TRBV7-9	TGTGCCAGCAGCTTGGGTTTTACAGGGGCAGATACGCAGTATTTT	CASSLGFTGADTQYF
TRBJ1-4	NA	13	few	TRBV29-1	TGCAGCGTTTCGATGGGGGTCGGTGAAAAACTGTTTTTT	CSVSMGVGEKLFF
TRBJ1-1	NA	13	many	TRBV7-2	TGTGCCAGCAGCTTAGTAACTTCCACTGAAGCTTTCTTT	CASSLVTSTEAFF
TRBJ1-2	TRBD1	13	many	TRBV10-3	TGTGCCATCAGTGAGGGGACAGCTTATGGCTACACCTTC	CAISEGTAYGYTF
TRBJ2-1	NA	16	many	TRBV2	TGTGCCAGCAGTGAAGAACCGGGACTTGGGGGCAATGAGCAGTTCTTC	CASSEEPGLGGNEQFF
TRBJ2-2	NA	14	NA	TRBV11-3	TGTGCCAGCAGCTTCGGGGGAGAAACCGGGGAGCTGTTTTTT	CASSFGGETGELFF
TRBJ1-3	NA	13	NA	TRBV20-1	TGCAGTGCTCCCGGGAAGACCGGAAACACCATATATTTT	CSAPGKTGNTIYF
TRBJ2-7	NA	15	NA	TRBV6-5	TGTGCCAGCAGTTACTCGGGACACCACCCCTACGAGCAGTACTTC	CASSYSGHHPYEQYF
TRBJ2-3	TRBD2	20	few	TRBV6-9	TGTGCCAGCAGTTACGGGGGAGGGACTAGCGTTTATCCCAATAGAGATACGCAGTATTTT	CASSYGGGTSVYPNRDTQYF